Each of the 28 T cell receptor beta chains below was sequenced from the same sample in a study of T-cell reconstitution after alpha-beta-depleted transplantation in children. Preparing the TCRbeta library involved the use of unique molecular identifiers. TCRdb re-called the PCR reads through MiXCR, storing one row per CDR3 protein. The sample consists of around 440,000 distinct CDR3 sequences, about a sixth of them appearing once. This sample comprised PBMCs, mostly from graft donor cells, obtained 360 days after TCRalphabeta/CD19-depleted stem cell transplant. These receptors were taken from a boy under two years old who had a stem cell transplant for Wiskott-Aldrich syndrome, so the T cells may come from the graft donor.

J is TRBJ1-2 and V is TRBV25-1; D is ambiguous. V lost 9 bases to trimming and J lost 6 bases, with 17 bases between them. This CDR3 contains 13 residues. Germline assignment: CDR1 MGHDK and CDR2 SYGVNS. CDR3 sequence: CASRKDHPDGYTF. In DNA, the CDR3 is TGTGCCAGTAGGAAGGACCACCCTGATGGCTACACCTTC.

This rearrangement joins TRBV2 to TRBJ2-7, with 10 bases that match TRBD2. This CDR3 is built from 18 residues. Losses at the gene ends were 11 bases for V and 0 bases for J; bases not matched to a gene: 19. Germline CDR1 reads SNHLY; CDR2 reads FYNNEI. CDR3 sequence (DNA): TGTGCCTTCAGTCGACGTACCAAGCTAGCGGGGGACTCCTACGAGCAGTACTTC. As protein: CAFSRRTKLAGDSYEQYF.

In this sample, this clonotype turned up a few times. The chain couples TRBV10-3 to TRBJ2-7; 8 nucleotides line up with TRBD1. This CDR3 has 14 amino acids. CDR1 ENHRY and CDR2 SYGVKD come from the germline V gene. The V segment lost 5 bases and the J segment 4 bases; nucleotides outside the gene matches: 7. CDR3 sequence: CAISPGGDPYEQYF. CDR3 DNA sequence: TGTGCCATCAGTCCAGGGGGCGACCCTTACGAGCAGTACTTC.

This clonotype was detected a few times. This chain links TRBV4-3 with TRBJ2-1; no firm D call. Germline V gene sequence: CDR1 LGHNA, CDR2 YSLEER. This CDR3 has 17 amino acids. Deletions cut 4 bases from V and 5 bases from J, with 21 bases between. CDR3 region: CASSLRPPPRQNNEQFF. The CDR3 DNA follows: TGCGCCAGCAGCCTTCGCCCGCCCCCTAGACAAAACAATGAGCAGTTCTTC.

The CDR3 region is CASTPRTGLVETQYF. For the CDR3, the DNA is TGTGCCAGCACACCCAGGACAGGGCTTGTAGAGACCCAGTACTTC. The chain is built from TRBV7-6 and TRBJ2-5; 8 bases agree with TRBD1. Germline loops: CDR1 SGHVS, CDR2 FNYEAQ. The trim removed 7 bases at V and 4 bases at J, leaving 11 bases unmatched. The CDR3 consists of 15 residues. Full variable domain (rest looked up from reference TRBV7-6 and TRBJ2-5): GAGVSQSPRYKVTKRGQDVALRCDPISGHVSLYWYRQALGQGPEFLTYFNYEAQQDKSGLPNDRFSAERPEGSISTLTIQRTEQRDSAMYRCASTPRTGLVETQYFGPGTRLLVL.

This rearrangement joins TRBV23-1 to TRBJ2-7; D is possibly TRBD2 (5 bases). TRBV23-1 is an ORF; its function is uncertain. V was cut by 7 bases and J by 11 bases, with 24 bases left in between. The CDR3 is 14 amino acids. The CDR3 loop is CASILDWPLADKYF. CDR3 bases: TGCGCCAGCATTCTGGACTGGCCCCTTGCTGATAAGTACTTC.

V is TRBV24-1 and J is TRBJ2-5; 7 bases map to TRBD2. V was clipped by 5 bases and J by 1 base; unmatched bases: 0. Germline CDR1 and CDR2: KGHDR and SFDVKD. This CDR3 has 13 residues. The CDR3 spells CATSGGGQETQYF. The CDR3 DNA is TGTGCCACCAGTGGGGGGGGCCAAGAGACCCAGTACTTC.

This clonotype appeared many times. The gene calls are TRBV11-2 and TRBJ1-6, with 9 bases that match TRBD1. The CDR3 covers 14 residues. V trimming: 5 bases; J trimming: 9 bases; junction bases outside the gene matches: 5. Per germline, CDR1 SGHAT and CDR2 FQNNGV. CDR3 bases: TGTGCCAGCAGCGTGGACAGGGGTGGTTCACCCCTCCACTTT. Encoded protein: CASSVDRGGSPLHF.

The rearrangement uses TRBV18 and TRBJ2-1; weak D call: TRBD2 (6 bases). The CDR3 length is 15 residues. Trimming shortened V by 4 bases and J by 4 bases, and 14 bases separated the two germline ends. Germline V gene lookup returns CDR1 KGHSH and CDR2 LQKENI. The CDR3 sequence is CASSLPGLTYNEQFF. The CDR3 DNA reads TGTGCCAGCTCACTCCCGGGACTTACTTACAATGAGCAGTTCTTC.

The chain combines TRBV6-2 or TRBV6-3 with TRBJ1-5; D is undetermined. The V end was cut by 4 bases, the J end by 5 bases, with 21 bases between. Germline V gene data show CDR1 as MNHEY and CDR2 as SVGEGT. CDR3 size: 17 residues. The CDR3 bases are TGTGCCAGCAGTTTTACTACGGGAACGGAGACTTATCAGCCCCAGCATTTT. Amino acids: CASSFTTGTETYQPQHF.

This rearrangement joins TRBV29-1 to TRBJ2-1, with D possibly being TRBD2 (5 bases). V was pared by 5 bases and J by 6 bases, with 11 bases between. Looked up from germline, CDR1 is SQVTM and CDR2 is ANQGSEA. The CDR3 runs 12 residues. The DNA of the CDR3 is TGCAGCGTTCAAGCTAGCTTCAATGAGCAGTTCTTC. Amino acid sequence: CSVQASFNEQFF.

The sample holds a few counts of this clonotype. The genes are TRBV24-1 and TRBJ2-1, with 9 bases that match TRBD1. V lost 1 base and J lost 9; bases outside the gene matches: 6. Looked up from germline, CDR1 is KGHDR and CDR2 is SFDVKD. This CDR3 is 15 amino acids long. The CDR3 DNA sequence: TGTGCCACCAGTGATTTCCGGGACAGGGTCGCTGAGCAGTTCTTC. Its translation is CATSDFRDRVAEQFF.

With respect to this clonotype: Since a much larger clone is just one base distant, this may be a read error. V and J are TRBV4-1 and TRBJ2-2; D not resolved. Trimming cost V 3 bases and J 7 bases, with 9 bases left between them. The CDR3 extends over 13 amino acids. Germline CDR1 is MGHRA and CDR2 is YSYEKL. CDR3 amino acids: CASSQIVVGELFF. CDR3 in DNA: TGCGCCAGCAGCCAGATAGTCGTCGGGGAGCTGTTTTTT.

There are a few counts of this clonotype. This chain links TRBV24-1 with TRBJ2-1; D may be TRBD1 (5 bases). The CDR3 contains 17 residues. V was trimmed by 4 bases and J by 12 bases, leaving 27 bases between them. Germline loops: CDR1 KGHDR, CDR2 SFDVKD. In DNA, the CDR3 is TGTGCCACCAGTGACCCGACAGCGATTTTCGCTACAAAGGGGCAGTTCTTC. Translating it yields CATSDPTAIFATKGQFF.

V and J are TRBV27 and TRBJ2-2, with D hard to call. Per germline, CDR1 MNHEY and CDR2 SMNVEV (reference sequence). The CDR3 runs 13 residues. The V end was cut by 4 bases, the J end by 15 bases, with 18 bases between. CDR3 nucleotide sequence: TGTGCCAGCAGTTCCTTAGGCCACCCGAAGGTGTTTTTT. It yields the protein CASSSLGHPKVFF.

This clonotype occurred many times. This chain uses TRBV29-1 with TRBJ2-7, with a possible D match to TRBD1 (6 bases). The germline V gene has CDR1 SQVTM and CDR2 ANQGSEA. The CDR3 length is 12 residues. Trimming stripped 3 bases from V and 6 bases from J, with 12 bases between. In DNA form, the CDR3 reads TGCAGCGTTGATAACAGGGTGGGCGAGCAGTACTTC. Translation gives CSVDNRVGEQYF.

V and J are TRBV18 and TRBJ1-4, with TRBD1 identical over 7 bases. The CDR3 has 13 amino acids. Germline V gives CDR1 KGHSH, CDR2 LQKENI. Trimming cost V 6 bases and J 8 bases; bases outside gene matches: 6. CDR3 DNA: TGTGCCAGCTCCGAGACAGGGCGAGAAAAACTGTTTTTT. This encodes CASSETGREKLFF.

The chain is built from TRBV28 and TRBJ2-5; 7 bases are shared with TRBD1. J was trimmed by 4 bases and V by 6 bases; bases with no gene match: 8. The CDR3 sequence is 14 residues long. In germline, CDR1 is MDHEN, CDR2 SYDVKM. The CDR3 reads CASRPQGMTETQYF. CDR3 nucleotide sequence: TGTGCCAGCAGGCCACAGGGGATGACAGAGACCCAGTACTTC.

The chain couples TRBV28 to TRBJ2-3; 7 bases match TRBD1. With V trimmed by 3 bases and J by 2 bases, 14 bases remained unmatched. CDR1 is MDHEN, CDR2 SYDVKM, per germline. CDR3 length: 18 residues. The CDR3 nucleotides are TGTGCCAGCAGTTTGCCCCGAGACAGGGCGTGGGACACAGATACGCAGTATTTT. This gives the protein CASSLPRDRAWDTDTQYF.

V and J are TRBV10-3 and TRBJ2-5; tentative D call: TRBD2 (7 bases). The ends were cut back, 3 bases at V and 2 bases at J, with 22 bases in the middle. Per the germline V gene, CDR1 is ENHRY and CDR2 is SYGVKD. The CDR3 has 18 amino acids. The CDR3 is CAISDGRGRENQQETQYF. For the CDR3, the DNA is TGTGCCATCAGTGACGGGCGGGGGCGGGAAAACCAACAAGAGACCCAGTACTTC.

The chain recombines TRBV11-2 with TRBJ2-7; D gene unclear. Deletions cut 1 base from V and 0 bases from J, with 10 bases between. Germline V gives CDR1 SGHAT, CDR2 FQNNGV. The CDR3 length is 15 residues. CDR3 residues: CASSLVAASSYEQYF. The CDR3 nucleotides read TGTGCCAGCAGCTTAGTGGCAGCAAGCTCCTACGAGCAGTACTTC.

This clonotype was counted a few times. The chain recombines TRBV29-1 with TRBJ2-2; D may be TRBD2 (5 bases). CDR1 and CDR2 from the germline V gene are SQVTM and ANQGSEA. The CDR3 length is 12 residues. Trimming cost V 6 bases and J 6 bases, with 11 bases left between them. The CDR3 sequence is CSVLTRAGELFF. CDR3 nucleotide sequence: TGCAGCGTCCTCACTAGGGCCGGGGAGCTGTTTTTT.

This clonotype was counted only a few times. The gene calls are TRBV24-1 and TRBJ2-7; D is ambiguous. The CDR3 spans 14 residues. CDR1 KGHDR and CDR2 SFDVKD come from the germline V gene. Trimming stripped 8 bases from V and 2 bases from J, with 15 bases between. CDR3 in amino acids: CATKSGVPPYEQYF. Written as DNA, the CDR3 is TGTGCCACCAAGAGTGGGGTGCCGCCCTACGAGCAGTACTTC.

This clonotype was seen a handful of times. The chain has TRBV12-3 or TRBV12-4 and TRBJ2-2, with D hard to call. The CDR3 runs to 16 residues. The ends were cut back, 3 bases at V and 4 bases at J, with 15 bases in the middle. The CDR3 protein is CASSFSQTMSTGELFF. CDR3 nucleotides: TGTGCCAGCAGTTTCTCCCAGACAATGAGCACCGGGGAGCTGTTTTTT.

This clonotype occurred a few times. For the CDR3, the DNA is TGTGCCAGCAGTGAATACCCCTGGCCTAAAGGCAATGAGCAGTTCTTC. Translation: CASSEYPWPKGNEQFF. The chain has TRBV25-1 and TRBJ2-1; D not certain. The CDR3 is made up of 16 amino acids. V lost 0 bases to trimming and J lost 6 bases, with 15 bases between them. Germline CDR1 MGHDK, CDR2 SYGVNS.

The CDR3 spells CASSQDLLNIQYF. CDR3 nucleotides: TGTGCCAGCAGCCAAGATTTGCTGAACATTCAGTACTTC. V usage is TRBV3-1 and J usage is TRBJ2-4; D is undetermined. Germline CDR1 reads LGHDT; CDR2 reads YNNKEL (reference sequence). V gave up 0 bases and J gave up 7 bases, with 7 bases separating them. The CDR3 extends over 13 amino acids.

CDR3 sequence: CASSLASSGGLSYEQYF. The DNA of the CDR3 is TGTGCCAGCAGCTTAGCCTCTAGCGGGGGACTCTCCTACGAGCAGTACTTC. The chain couples TRBV7-2 to TRBJ2-7; 10 bases agree with TRBD2. This CDR3 region has 17 residues. CDR1 SGHTA and CDR2 FQGNSA come from the germline V gene. V dropped 0 bases and J dropped 0; count of bases not matched to a gene: 5.

CDR3 nucleotide sequence: TGCAGTGCTCAATACCGGGACTTTGGCACCGGGGAGCTGTTTTTT. Its translation is CSAQYRDFGTGELFF. The V call is TRBV20-1, the J call TRBJ2-2; possibly TRBD2 for D (6 bases). The CDR3 length is 15 residues. Germline CDR1 reads DFQATT; CDR2 reads SNEGSKA (reference sequence). Trimming took off 5 bases at V and 4 bases at J, with 17 bases between the two ends.